The 20 T cell receptor beta chains below come from one sample, sequenced in a study of shared clonotypes between healthy human individuals. The method was immunoSEQ multiplex PCR; TCRdb's version includes in-frame clones alone and lacks a portion of them. The sample contains roughly 170,000 clones, about 68% of which appear only once. Sequencing was done on a sample of memory CD4+ T cells sorted from blood. Noted subset: CD45RA-negative fraction. These receptors were collected from a man aged 30 to 45 in good health.

This clone was observed a handful of times. The chain uses TRBV5-1 and TRBJ1-4; D possibly corresponds to TRBD1 (5 bases). The germline CDR1 and CDR2 sequences are SGHRS and YFSETQ. The CDR3 has 15 residues. V dropped 0 bases and J dropped 6 bases, with 12 bases sitting between them. The CDR3 DNA is TGCGCCAGCAGCTTGGAAGGGGCAGGGTATGAAAAACTGTTTTTT. The encoded protein is CASSLEGAGYEKLFF.

This chain connects TRBV7-9 to TRBJ1-3; tentatively, D is TRBD1 (5 bases). The CDR3 totals 13 residues. Trimming took 8 bases from V and 0 from J, leaving 8 bases between them. Germline lookup yields CDR1 SEHNR and CDR2 FQNEAQ (reference sequence). The CDR3 bases are TGTGCCAGCGGGGGGGACTCTGGAAACACCATATATTTT. It codes for CASGGDSGNTIYF. The variable domain in full, with the rest retrieved from reference TRBV7-9 and TRBJ1-3, is DTGVSQNPRHKITKRGQNVTFRCDPISEHNRLYWYRQTLGQGPEFLTYFQNEAQLEKSRLLSDRFSAERPKGSFSTLEIQRTEQGDSAMYLCASGGDSGNTIYFGEGSWLTVV.

Comments on this clone: A read error may produce the germline difference seen at one junction end. The chain couples TRBV7-8 to TRBJ2-4; 11 bases are shared with TRBD2. The germline CDR1 and CDR2 sequences are SGHVS and FQNEAQ. This CDR3 contains 14 residues. The CDR3 nucleotides read TGTGCCAGCAGCGATAGCGGGAGGGCCGATAAAAAAAGCTTC. This codes for CASSDSGRADKKSF.

This clone was counted between two and nine times. This rearrangement joins TRBV5-7 to TRBJ1-1; TRBD1 matches at 7 bases. TRBV5-7 is an open reading frame whose function is uncertain. After removal of 0 bases from V and 2 bases from J, the junction contained 1 base not matched to a gene. This CDR3 comprises 14 residues. The CDR3 is CASSLDRGNTEAFF. For the CDR3, the DNA is TGTGCCAGCAGCTTGGACAGGGGAAACACTGAAGCTTTCTTT.

V gene TRBV5-4 combines with J gene TRBJ2-2, with 8 bases aligning to TRBD1. The V gene's germline CDR1 is SGHNT and CDR2 YYREEE (reference sequence). V lost 4 bases and J lost 2; bases outside the gene matches: 4. This CDR3 is 15 amino acids long. CDR3 sequence: CASSHGQGNTGELFF. The CDR3 DNA follows: TGTGCCAGCAGCCATGGACAGGGTAACACCGGGGAGCTGTTTTTT.

This clone was detected only once. The V call is TRBV5-4, the J call TRBJ2-1, with 7 bases identical to TRBD2. CDR1 is SGHNT and CDR2 is YYREEE in the germline V gene (reference sequence). V trimming: 3 bases; J trimming: 0 bases; junction bases outside the gene matches: 3. The CDR3 contains 15 residues. DNA for the CDR3: TGTGCCAGCAGCTCCGGGACTACCTCCTACAATGAGCAGTTCTTC. This codes for CASSSGTTSYNEQFF. Filled out from reference TRBV5-4 and TRBJ2-1, the complete variable domain reads ETGVTQSPTHLIKTRGQQVTLRCSSQSGHNTVSWYQQALGQGPQFIFQYYREEENGRGNFPPRFSGLQFPNYSSELNVNALELDDSALYLCASSSGTTSYNEQFFGPGTRLTVL.

This clone was counted ten times or more. This same CDR3 is encoded by further DNA sequences in the sample. This chain joins TRBV7-8 and TRBJ2-1, with D maybe TRBD1 (6 bases). CDR3 length equals 16 residues. Deletions cut 5 bases from V and 7 bases from J, with 21 bases between. Germline values: CDR1 SGHVS, CDR2 FQNEAQ. The CDR3 sequence is CASSAYRVRAFNEQFF. In DNA, the CDR3 is TGTGCCAGCAGCGCGTACAGGGTGCGGGCCTTTAATGAGCAGTTCTTC.

As DNA, the CDR3 is TGTGCCACCAGCGGAGGAGCGGGAGGGTACAATGAGCAGTTCTTC. Protein sequence: CATSGGAGGYNEQFF. The V gene is TRBV15, the J gene TRBJ2-1; 10 bases line up with TRBD2. The germline V gene encodes CDR1 LNHNV and CDR2 YYDKDF (reference sequence). The V and J ends lost 5 bases and 4 bases, in that order; junction bases with no gene match: 5. The CDR3 is 15 residues long.

This clone was seen a few times. This chain uses TRBV6-5 with TRBJ1-1; D gene uncertain. In germline, CDR1 is MNHEY, CDR2 SVGAGI. V dropped 5 bases and J dropped 1 base, with 5 bases sitting between them. This CDR3 comprises 12 residues. CDR3 nucleotides: TGTGCCAGCAGTCGTTCGAACACTGAAGCTTTCTTT. This encodes CASSRSNTEAFF.

The chain is built from TRBV29-1 and TRBJ1-2; 8 bases match TRBD1. The CDR3 has 11 residues. CDR1 is SQVTM, CDR2 ANQGSEA, per germline. V gave up 4 bases and J gave up 6 bases; unmatched junction bases: 1. The CDR3 DNA is TGCAGCGTTGGGACAGGGAATGGCTACACCTTC. Its protein is CSVGTGNGYTF.

The chain is built from TRBV6-1 and TRBJ1-2; D is uncertain. This CDR3 spans 11 amino acids. Germline CDR1 MNHNS, CDR2 SASEGT. V lost 4 bases and J 7 bases, leaving 7 bases between the germline ends. In DNA, the CDR3 is TGTGCCAGCAGTGCCCAGGTTGGCTACACCTTC. This gives the protein CASSAQVGYTF.

The chain joins TRBV10-2 to TRBJ1-2; TRBD1 matches at 8 bases. V dropped 4 bases and J dropped 4; count of bases not matched to a gene: 8. The germline V gene has CDR1 WSHSY and CDR2 SAAADI. The CDR3 contains 15 residues. The CDR3 region is CASSAPIDRGYGYTF. CDR3 DNA sequence: TGCGCCAGCAGTGCGCCAATTGACAGGGGCTATGGCTACACCTTC.

The V and J genes are TRBV5-1 and TRBJ2-3, with a weak D call TRBD1 (7 bases). The CDR3 extends over 20 amino acids. Germline CDR1 SGHRS, CDR2 YFSETQ. V lost 2 bases and J lost 0, with 25 bases in between. The CDR3: CASSLPGRGGGSLSTDTQYF. CDR3 sequence (DNA): TGCGCCAGCAGCTTACCGGGGCGTGGAGGGGGCTCATTAAGCACAGATACGCAGTATTTT.

V is TRBV11-2 and J is TRBJ1-2, with 7 bases lining up with TRBD1. This CDR3 region has 14 residues. J lost 2 bases, V lost 7 bases, and 7 bases had no gene match. Per the germline V gene, CDR1 is SGHAT and CDR2 is FQNNGV. Here the CDR3 DNA reads TGTGCCAGCACCACCAGACAGGGCAACTATGGCTACACCTTC. It is translated as CASTTRQGNYGYTF.

The chain employs TRBV5-1 and TRBJ2-4; maybe TRBD1 (6 bases). Germline CDR1 reads SGHRS; CDR2 reads YFSETQ. V shed 4 bases and J shed 4 bases, with 12 bases lying between them. CDR3 length: 14 residues. CDR3 sequence (DNA): TGCGCCAGCAGCGAGGACAGAAGGAAAAACATTCAGTACTTC. Residues: CASSEDRRKNIQYF.

This chain joins TRBV20-1 and TRBJ2-7, with no clear D. V gave up 8 bases and J gave up 3 bases, with 11 bases separating them. The CDR3 runs 11 residues. Germline CDR1 DFQATT, CDR2 SNEGSKA (reference sequence). CDR3 residues: CSFLGIYEQYF. CDR3 sequence (DNA): TGCAGTTTCTTGGGGATCTACGAGCAGTACTTC.

This rearrangement joins TRBV5-6 to TRBJ2-7, with D possibly TRBD2 on 5 matching bases. V dropped 1 base and J dropped 5 bases, with 16 bases sitting between them. Germline V gene sequence: CDR1 SGHDT, CDR2 YYEEEE. CDR3 length: 15 amino acids. The CDR3 DNA is TGTGCCAGCAGCTTGAGAGGGCTCGGACCTAACGAGCAGTACTTC. It yields the protein CASSLRGLGPNEQYF.

The count of this clone is one. The genes are TRBV10-3 and TRBJ1-1, with TRBD1 matching over 7 bases. The V gene end was trimmed by 9 bases and the J gene end by 0 bases; junction bases not matched to a gene: 4. From germline, CDR1 is ENHRY and CDR2 SYGVKD. CDR3 length: 13 amino acids. The CDR3 nucleotides read TGTGCCATTCTCAGGGGGATGAACACTGAAGCTTTCTTT. Encoded protein: CAILRGMNTEAFF.

This clone has only a few counts. J is TRBJ1-1 and V is TRBV7-3; 8 nucleotides line up with TRBD1. CDR3 length: 15 residues. With 6 bases clipped from V and 3 bases from J, the junction kept 9 bases outside the gene matches. Germline lookup yields CDR1 SGHTA and CDR2 FQGTGA. CDR3 protein: CASRNGQGGDTEAFF. The CDR3 DNA reads as TGTGCCAGCAGAAACGGACAGGGAGGGGACACTGAAGCTTTCTTT.

The V call is TRBV6-6, the J call TRBJ1-3; the D is unclear. V was cut by 9 bases and J by 1 base, with 13 bases left in between. Germline V CDR1 and CDR2: MNHNY, SVGAGI (reference sequence). The CDR3 extends over 14 amino acids. The CDR3 DNA reads as TGTGCCAGTCCGACGGTCGATTCTGGAAACACCATATATTTT. Translated: CASPTVDSGNTIYF.